These 22 T cell receptor beta chains were all obtained from the same sample, sequenced in a study of blood T cell repertoires in COVID-19. The data were produced by immunoSEQ multiplex PCR, yet TCRdb's version contains in-frame clones alone and is incomplete. The data hold under 300,000 clones, with 70% to 90% observed a single time. Material for sequencing was peripheral blood. These receptors all come from a woman in her sixties or seventies with active or convalescent COVID-19.

The chain employs TRBV7-9 and TRBJ1-1; perhaps TRBD1 as D (5 bases). The CDR3 is 18 amino acids. The germline V gene encodes CDR1 SEHNR and CDR2 FQNEAQ (reference sequence). Trimming removed 5 bases at V and 0 bases at J, with 22 bases between. The CDR3 loop is CASSPFILTDSMNTEAFF. In DNA form, the CDR3 reads TGTGCCAGCAGCCCATTCATCCTTACCGACAGCATGAACACTGAAGCTTTCTTT.

The chain couples TRBV10-3 to TRBJ1-5; 7 positions match TRBD1. Germline loops: CDR1 ENHRY, CDR2 SYGVKD. This CDR3 has 16 amino acids. Unmatched junction bases numbered 9, after V lost 5 bases and J lost 2 bases. CDR3 sequence: CAISKEGASGNQPQHF. CDR3 nucleotides: TGTGCCATCAGTAAAGAGGGGGCTAGTGGCAATCAGCCCCAGCATTTT.

The gene calls are TRBV4-3 and TRBJ2-3, with D perhaps TRBD2 (6 bases). V was shortened by 1 base and J by 3 bases, with 11 bases between the two germline ends. Germline loops: CDR1 LGHNA, CDR2 YSLEER. The CDR3 covers 15 residues. CDR3: CASSQGGRNTDTQYF. The CDR3 DNA reads as TGCGCCAGCAGCCAAGGGGGGAGGAATACAGATACGCAGTATTTT.

About this clone: No conserved phenylalanine or tryptophan is present at the end of the CDR3, so a read error is the likely explanation. This chain connects TRBV7-9 to TRBJ1-1; TRBD1 might be the D (6 bases). CDR1 SEHNR and CDR2 FQNEAQ come from the germline V gene (reference sequence). The CDR3 is 15 residues long. V lost 6 bases and J lost 1, with 15 bases in between. CDR3 protein: CASSWALGANTEAFL. The CDR3 coding sequence is TGTGCCAGCAGTTGGGCCCTGGGGGCGAACACTGAAGCTTTCCTT.

The genes are TRBV6-2 or TRBV6-3 and TRBJ2-7; 9 positions agree with TRBD1. Germline CDR1 and CDR2: MNHEY and SVGEGT. CDR3 size: 18 residues. The junction had 19 bases not matched to a gene; V was cut back by 6 bases and J by 4 bases. This CDR3 is CASSFPRDRELSRYEQYF. The DNA for the CDR3 is TGTGCCAGCAGCTTCCCCCGGGACAGGGAGCTGTCCAGGTACGAGCAGTACTTC.

The chain links TRBV7-9 to TRBJ1-2, with 7 bases identical to TRBD1. With 8 bases clipped from V and 3 bases from J, the junction kept 0 bases outside the gene matches. This CDR3 is built from 11 residues. CDR1 and CDR2 (germline): SEHNR, FQNEAQ (reference sequence). CDR3 nucleotide sequence: TGTGCCAGCCAGGGGGACTATGGCTACACCTTC. It translates to CASQGDYGYTF.

This clone was detected a few times. The V and J genes are TRBV18 and TRBJ1-2, with 10 positions matching TRBD1. Looked up from germline, CDR1 is KGHSH and CDR2 is LQKENI. V was pared by 3 bases and J by 10 bases, with 11 bases of the junction left unmatched. The CDR3 length is 15 residues. CDR3 protein: CASSPGMGQGMDYTF. CDR3 nucleotides: TGTGCCAGCTCACCGGGTATGGGACAGGGGATGGACTACACCTTC.

The rearrangement links TRBV3-1 (or the pseudogene TRBV3-2) to TRBJ1-1, with 7 bases identical to TRBD1. Looked up from germline, CDR1 is LGHDT and CDR2 is YNNKEL (reference sequence). The V gene end was trimmed by 6 bases and the J gene end by 0 bases; junction bases not matched to a gene: 4. There are 14 residues in the CDR3. In DNA, the CDR3 is TGTGCCAGCAGAGAGACAGGGTTGAACACTGAAGCTTTCTTT. Its translation: CASRETGLNTEAFF.

CDR3 loop: CASSQVQGGNSPLHF. The CDR3 coding sequence is TGCGCCAGCAGCCAAGTACAGGGGGGGAATTCACCCCTCCACTTT. The chain has TRBV4-3 and TRBJ1-6, with 8 nucleotides matching TRBD1. The CDR3 totals 15 residues. Looked up from germline, CDR1 is LGHNA and CDR2 is YSLEER. The J segment lost 7 bases and the V segment lost 1 base, leaving 3 bases of the junction unmatched.

This clone was seen just once. The chain has TRBV19 and TRBJ1-4; a possible D gene is TRBD1 (5 bases). V lost 5 bases and J lost 8, with 21 bases in between. Germline V gives CDR1 LNHDA, CDR2 SQIVND (reference sequence). This CDR3 spans 16 amino acids. CDR3 nucleotide sequence: TGTGCCAGTAGTCTCTCCATGGGGGGAGCGGGGGAAAAACTGTTTTTT. Translating gives CASSLSMGGAGEKLFF.

The V gene is TRBV18, the J gene TRBJ1-6; 7 positions match TRBD1. V shed 4 bases and J 7 bases; nucleotides not matched to a gene: 7. The CDR3 loop spans 15 amino acids. CDR1 is KGHSH, CDR2 LQKENI, per germline. The CDR3 sequence: CASSLAGTANSPLHF. The CDR3 coding sequence is TGTGCCAGCTCACTGGCCGGGACAGCGAATTCACCCCTCCACTTT.

V is TRBV27 and J is TRBJ2-5; 8 positions agree with TRBD1. CDR3 length: 16 amino acids. The J segment lost 4 bases and the V segment lost 2 bases, leaving 9 bases of the junction unmatched. CDR1 and CDR2 from the germline V gene are MNHEY and SMNVEV (reference sequence). The CDR3 region is CASSLRGDRGLETQYF. The CDR3 DNA follows: TGTGCCAGCAGTTTAAGGGGAGACAGGGGATTAGAGACCCAGTACTTC.

The V call is TRBV24-1, the J call TRBJ1-2, with D hard to call. Trimming left V 3 bases short and J 5 bases short, with 12 bases between. Germline CDR1 is KGHDR and CDR2 is SFDVKD. The CDR3 has 14 residues. Here the CDR3 DNA reads TGTGCCACCAGTGATACCCGACGGACTTATGGCTACACCTTC. Encoded protein: CATSDTRRTYGYTF.

The rearrangement joins TRBV5-1 to TRBJ1-4, with a tentative D call TRBD1 (5 bases). CDR1 is SGHRS, CDR2 YFSETQ, per germline. CDR3 length: 14 residues. Trimming left V 4 bases short and J 8 bases short, with 15 bases between. CDR3: CASSPNGGEEKLFF. CDR3 bases: TGCGCCAGCAGCCCAAACGGGGGGGAAGAAAAACTGTTTTTT.

V is TRBV6-2 or TRBV6-3 and J is TRBJ1-5; no firm D call. CDR1 and CDR2 (germline): MNHEY, SVGEGT. Deletions cut 5 bases from V and 0 bases from J, with 14 bases between. The CDR3 extends over 16 amino acids. The CDR3: CASSKSSGYSNQPQHF. Written as DNA, the CDR3 is TGTGCCAGCAGTAAGTCCTCGGGGTATAGCAATCAGCCCCAGCATTTT.

V is TRBV10-1 and J is TRBJ1-2; D remains ambiguous. Per germline, CDR1 WNHNN and CDR2 SYGVQD (reference sequence). The V and J ends lost 11 bases and 4 bases respectively, with 11 bases between them. CDR3 length: 11 amino acids. The CDR3 DNA follows: TGCGCCCGAGGCTCATTCTATGGCTACACCTTC. This codes for CARGSFYGYTF.

The rearrangement joins TRBV6-1 to TRBJ2-3, with no clear D. Per germline, CDR1 MNHNS and CDR2 SASEGT. The CDR3 has 15 amino acids. Trimming removed 0 bases at V and 2 bases at J, with 9 bases between. Here the CDR3 DNA reads TGTGCCAGCAGTGAAGCCCCCGGGTTCACAGATACGCAGTATTTT. This sequence encodes CASSEAPGFTDTQYF.

The chain couples TRBV12-3 or TRBV12-4 to TRBJ1-6, with D perhaps TRBD1 (5 bases). The V and J ends lost 1 base and 18 bases respectively, with 10 bases between them. The length of the CDR3 is 11 residues. CDR3 sequence reads: CASSLGRAPHF. DNA of the CDR3: TGTGCCAGCAGTTTAGGCAGGGCCCCCCACTTT.

The chain recombines TRBV9 with TRBJ2-7; 10 nucleotides line up with TRBD1. V gave up 3 bases and J gave up 6 bases; unmatched junction bases: 9. From germline, CDR1 is SGDLS and CDR2 YYNGEE. This CDR3 spans 15 amino acids. The CDR3, as DNA: TGTGCCAGCAGCGGGTCCGGGACAGGGGTTGGCGAGCAGTACTTC. This sequence encodes CASSGSGTGVGEQYF.

DNA of the CDR3: TGTGCCAGCGGGGAGAACGCCCCACAGACAGGTATCGGTGAAGCTTTCTTT. This translates into CASGENAPQTGIGEAFF. V usage is TRBV2 and J usage is TRBJ1-1, with D possibly matching TRBD1 (6 bases). From germline, CDR1 is SNHLY and CDR2 FYNNEI. Trimming shortened V by 8 bases and J by 7 bases, and 29 bases separated the two germline ends. This CDR3 contains 17 residues.

The J gene is TRBJ1-1, the V gene TRBV6-5; D may be TRBD1 (5 bases). Between the trimmed V and J ends, which lost 7 bases and 5 bases, there was a span of 11 bases. The CDR3 contains 12 residues. Germline lookup yields CDR1 MNHEY and CDR2 SVGAGI. CDR3 coding DNA: TGTGCCAGCACGTTCCAGGGAACTGAAGCTTTCTTT. Residues: CASTFQGTEAFF.

This chain joins TRBV5-1 and TRBJ1-2; D unresolved. The V and J ends lost 1 base and 2 bases respectively, with 9 bases between them. Germline V CDR1 and CDR2: SGHRS, YFSETQ. CDR3 size: 14 residues. The CDR3 DNA reads TGCGCCAGCAGCTTGTCGGGAAGAAACTATGGCTACACCTTC. Its protein product is CASSLSGRNYGYTF.